The subject of this entry is one T cell receptor beta chain. This clonotype came up a few times. Its antigen is currently not known. Qualities for individual bases were not recorded, and no much larger clone is one base off. This sample is drawn from a study of T cells after yellow fever vaccination (dated by TCRdb to 2018 to 2020). Regarding the complete study: Libraries from fractions with low cell numbers were prepared with the SMART-Seq v4 Ultra Low Input RNA kit. To follow T-cell clones before and after both primary and booster YFV17D yellow fever vaccination, bulk TCR alpha and beta repertoires underwent longitudinal sequencing. Two healthy male donors, one aged 18 to 30 and one aged 30 to 40 years, made up the cohort. Blood was drawn at multiple timepoints before and after primary and secondary immunization, with bulk PBMC replicates and cell subsets isolated. Overall study outcomes, separate from this receptor: A small fraction of clonotypes showed up in both the CD4 and CD8 compartments, probably as a result of convergent recombination. After the booster, most clones that had expanded after primary vaccination were detected again (nearly 97% of CD4 and around nine tenths of CD8), suggesting broad maintenance of memory. Only a couple of donors were included in the study, so the extent to which the findings can be generalized is limited. Computational filtering was needed because FACS-sorted repertoires could contain abundant contaminating clonotypes from the bulk population. The secondary T-cell response was weaker than the primary response but faster, peaking on day 5 instead of day 15.

V is pruned by 5 bases and J by 4 bases, leaving 9 bases of the junction without a gene match. The CDR3, from cysteine to phenylalanine, totals 15 residues. This entry keeps only the CDR3 DNA: 45 bases, framed from base 1. Reading the germline V gene gives CDR1 SGHTA and CDR2 FQGNSA. Synthesis of TCR cDNA relied on 5'RACE template switching, a step that introduced a universal primer site along with unique molecular identifiers. Priming for cDNA synthesis came from both the TCR alpha and TCR beta constant segments. Library amplification used two PCR steps, and the second PCR step added sample barcodes and sequencing adapters. Sequencing of libraries was done on Illumina HiSeq 2500 (2x100 bp) or NovaSeq (2x150 bp). Processing in the source paper ran as follows. MIGEC handled demultiplexing of reads and collapsing into UMI consensus sequences, while MiXCR performed V(D)J alignment. Vaccine-responding clonotypes were identified with edgeR using replicate PBMC samples, with FDR below 0.01 and a log2 fold change above 5 up to day 15 being required. Each bulk clonotype was labeled CD4 or CD8 based on which sequenced repertoire, CD4 or CD8, contained the clonotype at higher abundance. The raw public reads went through TCRdb reprocessing: fastp at Q25, MiXCR clone calling, in-frame beta chains kept. CDR3 protein duplicates are merged, each entry listing the most common genes and DNA. The V and J calls reflect TCRdb's pipeline rather than the authors' work. A total of more than 300,000 distinct CDR3 sequences appear in this sample, 6.8% of them only once. About 18% of the sample lies in the top ten.

According to the study, the label for this sample's treatment or condition signals: live attenuated yellow fever vaccine strain. At each blood-draw timepoint, two biological replicates of bulk PBMCs were collected. A standard Ficoll-Paque protocol was used to isolate PBMCs from peripheral blood. RNA was extracted with TriZol from bulk PBMCs, CD4 and CD8 fractions, and dextramer-positive and dextramer-negative fractions. This TCR was sampled from a man aged 18 to 30 who received the YFV17D yellow fever vaccine. This chain is built from TRBV7-2 and TRBJ1-1; 8 bases in the junction line up with TRBD1. Specimen: PBMCs, collected roughly 46 days after the first yellow fever vaccination. The nucleotide sequence reads as follows: TGTGCCAGCAGCCCTAGGACAGGGTCGGGCACTGAAGCTTTCTTT. Its amino acids are CASSPRTGSGTEAFF.